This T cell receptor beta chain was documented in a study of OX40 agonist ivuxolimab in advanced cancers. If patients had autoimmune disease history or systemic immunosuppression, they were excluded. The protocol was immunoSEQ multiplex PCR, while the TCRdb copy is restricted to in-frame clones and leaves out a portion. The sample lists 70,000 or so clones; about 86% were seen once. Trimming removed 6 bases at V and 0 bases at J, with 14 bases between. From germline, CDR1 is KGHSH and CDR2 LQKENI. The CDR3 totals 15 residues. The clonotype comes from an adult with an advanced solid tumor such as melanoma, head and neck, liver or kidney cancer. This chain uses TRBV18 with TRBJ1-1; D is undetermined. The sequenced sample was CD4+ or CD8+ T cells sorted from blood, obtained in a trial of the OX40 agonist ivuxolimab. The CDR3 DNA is TGTGCCAGCTCTATGGGCCAGCTCATGAACACTGAAGCTTTCTTT. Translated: CASSMGQLMNTEAFF.